The 24 T cell receptor beta chains listed next were all sequenced from one sample in a study of human T cells and chemical hapten exposure. The time point is: pre-sensitization, week 0. As to treatment: therapeutic diphenylcyclopropenone sensitization with weekly scalp DPC. MiXCR, run by TCRdb on the RACE reads, gives a single entry per CDR3 protein. The sample yields tens of thousands of distinct CDR3 sequences, roughly a tenth seen once. The source material was whole blood, sampled in connection with sensitization to the hapten diphenylcyclopropenone (DPC). These receptors originate from a man aged 35 to 55 with alopecia areata. Some clones in this sample may be carry-over from other donors' samples.

The chain employs TRBV5-1 and TRBJ2-5, with 10 bases identical to TRBD2. V was clipped by 7 bases and J by 3 bases; unmatched bases: 9. The CDR3 has 15 residues. CDR1 and CDR2 from the germline V gene are SGHRS and YFSETQ. The CDR3 reads CASGIGTSVKETQYF. The CDR3 bases are TGCGCCAGCGGGATAGGGACTAGCGTTAAAGAGACCCAGTACTTC.

The chain couples TRBV27 to TRBJ2-3, with 15 bases identical to TRBD2. After removal of 4 bases from V and 6 bases from J, the junction contained 8 bases not matched to a gene. This CDR3 region has 17 residues. Germline CDR1 and CDR2: MNHEY and SMNVEV (reference sequence). The CDR3 reads CASSSAGTSGRSDTQYF. The CDR3 nucleotides read TGTGCCAGCAGTTCAGCCGGGACTAGCGGGAGGTCCGATACGCAGTATTTT.

This chain links TRBV27 with TRBJ2-2; 8 nucleotides align to TRBD2. CDR1 and CDR2 (germline): MNHEY, SMNVEV (reference sequence). V shed 6 bases and J 7 bases; nucleotides not matched to a gene: 10. There are 15 residues in the CDR3. Here the CDR3 reads CASSLSGLADGELFF. As DNA, the CDR3 is TGTGCCAGCAGCTTAAGCGGACTAGCCGACGGGGAGCTGTTTTTT.

The genes are TRBV6-5 and TRBJ2-5; 8 positions agree with TRBD2. V gave up 2 bases and J gave up 7 bases; unmatched junction bases: 6. CDR1 is MNHEY and CDR2 is SVGAGI in the germline V gene. The CDR3 length is 14 residues. The CDR3 region is CASSYTSGVGTQYF. CDR3 nucleotides: TGTGCCAGCAGTTACACTAGCGGTGTCGGGACCCAGTACTTC.

This chain connects TRBV19 to TRBJ1-5; D possibly corresponds to TRBD1 (5 bases). Germline CDR1 and CDR2: LNHDA and SQIVND (reference sequence). Trimming shortened V by 4 bases and J by 4 bases, and 20 bases separated the two germline ends. The CDR3 is 17 residues long. CDR3 region: CASSRSNGGRVNQPQHF. CDR3 bases: TGTGCCAGTAGTAGAAGCAACGGGGGTCGAGTTAATCAGCCCCAGCATTTT.

There are many counts of this clonotype. This chain joins TRBV2 and TRBJ2-3; 7 positions match TRBD2. V dropped 8 bases and J dropped 2; count of bases not matched to a gene: 10. Germline CDR1 SNHLY, CDR2 FYNNEI. The CDR3 consists of 15 residues. In DNA, the CDR3 is TGTGCCAGCGCCCGCTGGGGGGGAGACACAGATACGCAGTATTTT. This codes for CASARWGGDTDTQYF.

This chain joins TRBV18 and TRBJ2-2; D is possibly TRBD1 or TRBD2 (5 bases each). Trimming stripped 3 bases from V and 7 bases from J, with 12 bases between. The CDR3 consists of 14 residues. Germline V gene sequence: CDR1 KGHSH, CDR2 LQKENI. In nucleotides, the CDR3 is TGTGCCAGCTCACCGGGACCCCCCATCGGGGAGCTGTTTTTT. This gives the protein CASSPGPPIGELFF.

This clonotype has more than one count but fewer than ten. The CDR3 region has the DNA TGTGCCAGCAGCCGGGGACAGGGAATTACTGAAGCTTTCTTT. Translating it yields CASSRGQGITEAFF. The chain recombines TRBV9 with TRBJ1-1; 9 bases fit TRBD1. V shed 4 bases, J shed 5 bases, and the junction held 6 bases outside the gene matches. The germline V gene encodes CDR1 SGDLS and CDR2 YYNGEE. This CDR3 contains 14 residues.

This clonotype was counted many times. The chain recombines TRBV6-1 with TRBJ2-3, with 8 bases aligning to TRBD1. Looked up from germline, CDR1 is MNHNS and CDR2 is SASEGT. The V segment lost 7 bases and the J segment 1 base; nucleotides outside the gene matches: 4. The CDR3 extends over 14 amino acids. The CDR3 DNA follows: TGTGCCAGCAAAACGGGACAGGGCACAGATACGCAGTATTTT. Its translation is CASKTGQGTDTQYF.

This clonotype came up a few times. This chain connects TRBV18 to TRBJ2-7; D gene uncertain. Trimming removed 3 bases from V and 7 bases from J, with 16 bases in between. The germline V gene has CDR1 KGHSH and CDR2 LQKENI. This CDR3 comprises 14 residues. The CDR3 DNA is TGTGCCAGCTCACCCCCCCGGCCCATTATGGAGCAGTACTTC. Residues: CASSPPRPIMEQYF.

This clonotype has a handful of counts. V usage is TRBV20-1 and J usage is TRBJ2-1; D is perhaps TRBD1 or TRBD2 (5 bases each). Germline loops: CDR1 DFQATT, CDR2 SNEGSKA (reference sequence). The CDR3 covers 18 residues. V lost 1 base to trimming and J lost 5 bases, with 24 bases between them. This chain's CDR3 is CSARAIIRGDPRDNEQFF. CDR3 in DNA: TGCAGTGCTAGAGCCATTATTAGGGGAGATCCGAGGGACAATGAGCAGTTCTTC.

V usage is TRBV19 and J usage is TRBJ1-6; 8 bases align to TRBD1. Germline CDR1 LNHDA, CDR2 SQIVND (reference sequence). The CDR3 is 14 residues long. The trim removed 6 bases at V and 13 bases at J, leaving 11 bases unmatched. The CDR3 spells CASSQGALGSPLHF. CDR3 DNA sequence: TGTGCCAGTAGCCAGGGGGCGCTGGGCTCGCCCCTCCACTTT.

This clonotype was counted many times. V gene TRBV6-4 combines with J gene TRBJ2-3, with 7 bases fitting TRBD1. This CDR3 has 15 residues. J gave up 0 bases and V 6 bases, and 6 bases lay outside the gene matches. The V gene's germline CDR1 is MRHNA and CDR2 SNTAGT. The CDR3 sequence: CASSTTGASTDTQYF. CDR3 nucleotides: TGTGCCAGCAGCACAACAGGGGCGAGCACAGATACGCAGTATTTT.

The chain uses TRBV6-2 or TRBV6-3 and TRBJ2-7; the match to TRBD2 covers 7 bases. CDR1 and CDR2 from the germline V gene are MNHEY and SVGEGT. The CDR3 contains 14 residues. J gave up 2 bases and V 2 bases, and 3 bases lay outside the gene matches. The CDR3 DNA reads as TGTGCCAGCAGTTACGATGGACTAGCCTACGAGCAGTACTTC. Translation: CASSYDGLAYEQYF.

This clonotype has just a few counts. The chain joins TRBV28 to TRBJ2-5; no clear D. The germline V gene has CDR1 MDHEN and CDR2 SYDVKM. The ends were cut back, 2 bases at V and 2 bases at J, with 3 bases in the middle. The CDR3 loop spans 12 amino acids. The CDR3 region has the DNA TGTGCCAGCAGTTTAAGTCAAGAGACCCAGTACTTC. Amino acids: CASSLSQETQYF.

The V call is TRBV28, the J call TRBJ2-7; D uncertain. The germline V gene encodes CDR1 MDHEN and CDR2 SYDVKM. This CDR3 has 12 amino acids. V lost 5 bases and J 3 bases, leaving 8 bases between the germline ends. The CDR3 region is CASSPRFYEQYF. The CDR3 DNA reads as TGTGCCAGCAGTCCCCGATTCTACGAGCAGTACTTC.

This clonotype was detected ten times or more. The J gene is TRBJ2-1, the V gene TRBV18; 9 positions match TRBD2. This CDR3 is built from 18 residues. The germline CDR1 and CDR2 sequences are KGHSH and LQKENI. The ends lost 3 bases at V and 4 bases at J; junction bases unmatched: 13. The CDR3 sequence is CASSPSGGSGSLYNEQFF. The CDR3 DNA follows: TGTGCCAGCTCACCCTCGGGGGGTAGCGGGAGTTTGTACAATGAGCAGTTCTTC.

The chain uses TRBV10-3 and TRBJ2-5; D uncertain. With 0 bases removed from V and 3 bases from J, the gap between germline ends came to 8 bases. The CDR3 runs to 14 residues. Germline CDR1 ENHRY, CDR2 SYGVKD. The CDR3 DNA sequence: TGTGCCATCAGTGAGTCTAATAGGAAAGAGACCCAGTACTTC. Protein sequence: CAISESNRKETQYF.

Regarding this clonotype: This may be a read error, as it is one base from a much larger clone. The chain joins TRBV5-4 to TRBJ2-5; tentatively, D is TRBD2 (7 bases). The CDR3 loop spans 15 amino acids. Trimming removed 4 bases at V and 4 bases at J, with 17 bases between. Germline loops: CDR1 SGHNT, CDR2 YYREEE (reference sequence). CDR3 sequence: CASSHQGRVGETQYF. Here the CDR3 DNA reads TGTGCCAGCAGCCACCAGGGGAGGGTCGGAGAGACCCAGTACTTC.

This clonotype showed up many times. The chain couples TRBV4-3 to TRBJ2-7, with no clear D. The germline V gene has CDR1 LGHNA and CDR2 YSLEER. V lost 2 bases and J 6 bases, leaving 11 bases between the germline ends. The CDR3 loop spans 13 amino acids. The CDR3 sequence is CASSQRPESEQYF. CDR3 DNA sequence: TGCGCCAGCAGCCAAAGACCCGAATCCGAGCAGTACTTC.

V gene TRBV28 combines with J gene TRBJ2-7; perhaps D is TRBD1 or TRBD2 (5 bases each). Germline V gene data show CDR1 as MDHEN and CDR2 as SYDVKM. The CDR3 runs to 13 residues. V lost 3 bases and J lost 6, with 12 bases in between. CDR3 sequence (DNA): TGTGCCAGCAGTTTGTTACGGGGCGTCGAGCAGTACTTC. As protein: CASSLLRGVEQYF.

In this sample, this clonotype turned up many times. This rearrangement joins TRBV20-1 to TRBJ2-5; D may be TRBD2 (7 bases). The CDR3 is 14 residues long. V gave up 3 bases and J gave up 7 bases, with 18 bases separating them. The germline V gene has CDR1 DFQATT and CDR2 SNEGSKA (reference sequence). Written as DNA, the CDR3 is TGCAGTGCTAGTCGGCCGGGGGGCCGGGGGACCCAGTACTTC. It translates to CSASRPGGRGTQYF.

In its sample, this clonotype was seen many times. V usage is TRBV7-6 and J usage is TRBJ2-6; 8 nucleotides line up with TRBD1. Germline V lookup: CDR1 SGHVS, CDR2 FNYEAQ. With 8 bases clipped from V and 3 bases from J, the junction kept 12 bases outside the gene matches. The CDR3 has 17 residues. CDR3 sequence (DNA): TGTGCCAGCCAAGGAGAACAGGGGGGACATGGGGCCAACGTCCTGACTTTC. Translated: CASQGEQGGHGANVLTF.

V and J are TRBV4-2 and TRBJ2-4; D is perhaps TRBD1 or TRBD2 (5 bases each). Trimming shortened V by 3 bases and J by 5 bases, and 8 bases separated the two germline ends. There are 13 residues in the CDR3. The germline CDR1 and CDR2 sequences are LGHNA and YNFKEQ. The CDR3 sequence: CASSQGVENIQYF. The CDR3 nucleotides are TGTGCCAGCAGCCAGGGGGTGGAAAACATTCAGTACTTC.